A selection of T cell receptor beta chains follows, all from one sample in a study of cytomegalovirus exposure and HLA in healthy donors. Sequencing used immunoSEQ multiplex PCR; TCRdb keeps in-frame clones, though not all of them. Seen here are some 200,000 clones, around 80% observed once, and the top ten hold about 14%. Sequenced material: PBMCs. The origin of the receptors is a man between 35 and 55 years old in good health and CMV-seronegative. The CDR3 runs from the conserved cysteine through the conserved F or W. The D gene is left open where the match is weak. Rows may omit the clone size; those that give it use once, few, many or a size class.

CDR3 DNA | CDR3 protein | J gene | D gene | clone size | V gene
TGTGCCAGCAGCCCAGCCGGGACTACTCAAGAGACCCAGTACTTC | CASSPAGTTQETQYF | TRBJ2-5 | TRBD2 | - | TRBV9
TGTGCCAGCAGTTTGCGGGGGGGCCAGGACGAGCAGTACTTC | CASSLRGGQDEQYF | TRBJ2-7 | TRBD2 | few | TRBV28
TGTGCCAGTACCCCCGAGAGGGGGCATACTGAAGCTTTCTTT | CASTPERGHTEAFF | TRBJ1-1 | TRBD1 | - | TRBV28
TGTGCCAGCAGCACTACTAGCGGAGACTACAATGAGCAGTTCTTC | CASSTTSGDYNEQFF | TRBJ2-1 | TRBD2 | - | TRBV6-4
TGTGCCAGCGGGCGATGGGATAGCGGTCAGCCCCAGCATTTT | CASGRWDSGQPQHF | TRBJ1-5 | - | once | TRBV25-1
TGTGCCAGCAGTTCTACAGGGACAGTGGCCTACAATGAGCAGTTCTTC | CASSSTGTVAYNEQFF | TRBJ2-1 | TRBD1 | - | TRBV5-6
TGTGCCATCAGTGAGTCGACTAGCCCCAATATAATAACCTACAATGAGCAGTTCTTC | CAISESTSPNIITYNEQFF | TRBJ2-1 | TRBD2 | - | TRBV10-3
TGTGCCAGCAGTGAATACTCAACTAATGAAAAACTGTTTTTT | CASSEYSTNEKLFF | TRBJ1-4 | - | few | TRBV25-1
TGTGCCAGCAGTGCAGGGGGCGCTTGGGAGACCCAGTACTTC | CASSAGGAWETQYF | TRBJ2-5 | TRBD1 | - | TRBV2
TGTGCCGCGGGGTTGCCTGAAGCTTTCTTT | CAAGLPEAFF | TRBJ1-1 | - | - | TRBV6-5
TGTGCCAGCAGCCTGTTAGGGACACAGTATGGCTACACCTTC | CASSLLGTQYGYTF | TRBJ1-2 | - | - | TRBV6-6
TGTGCCAGCAGTTTGGGGGGGCGGTATGGCTACACCTTC | CASSLGGRYGYTF | TRBJ1-2 | - | few | TRBV27
TGTGCCATCCAGGGCGGCGTCTCCTACGAGCAGTACTTC | CAIQGGVSYEQYF | TRBJ2-7 | - | - | TRBV6-1
TGTGCCAGCAGTTCGCGACAGGGGGCTCTATACGAGCAGTACTTC | CASSSRQGALYEQYF | TRBJ2-7 | TRBD1 | - | TRBV6-5
TGTGCCAGCCTCAGGGGGCCCACTGAAGCTTTCTTT | CASLRGPTEAFF | TRBJ1-1 | TRBD1 | - | TRBV6-1
TGTGCCAGCTCACCTTCCCAGAACACCGGGGAGCTGTTTTTT | CASSPSQNTGELFF | TRBJ2-2 | - | - | TRBV18
TGTGCCACCAGCAGAGATTGGGGGGAGAATGAAAAACTGTTTTTT | CATSRDWGENEKLFF | TRBJ1-4 | - | - | TRBV15
TGTGCCAGTAGTCGCTACTCTCGCGGGACTTTTTACGCTGAAGCTTTCTTT | CASSRYSRGTFYAEAFF | TRBJ1-1 | - | - | TRBV19
TGTGCCAGCACCCCTCGAGCGGGGGTCAATGAGCAGTTCTTC | CASTPRAGVNEQFF | TRBJ2-1 | TRBD2 | - | TRBV5-4
TGCAGCGTTGAACGGTCGGCAGGAAATGGCTACACCTTC | CSVERSAGNGYTF | TRBJ1-2 | - | - | TRBV29-1
TGTGCCAGCAGCGTAGCTCTGATCGGGAGGAGGTACAATGAGCAGTTCTTC | CASSVALIGRRYNEQFF | TRBJ2-1 | TRBD2 | - | TRBV9
TGTGCCAGCACCAGGGGGCCTACTTCTAACTATGGCTACACCTTC | CASTRGPTSNYGYTF | TRBJ1-2 | TRBD1 | - | TRBV9
TGTGCCAGCAGCTTATCGGCTAGCGACAACAATGAGCAGTTCTTC | CASSLSASDNNEQFF | TRBJ2-1 | - | once | TRBV7-2
TGTGCCAGCAGCTTTGCCCGAGGTGGCGAGTACTTC | CASSFARGGEYF | TRBJ2-5 | - | - | TRBV7-2
TGTGCCAGCAGCCCGTCAATGAGTGGGAGAGATTTAACCGGGGAGCTGTTTTTT | CASSPSMSGRDLTGELFF | TRBJ2-2 | - | once | TRBV7-6
TGTGCCAGCAGCTTGGACAGGGATCGGGAGCAGTACTTC | CASSLDRDREQYF | TRBJ2-7 | - | - | TRBV5-4
TGTGCCAGTGCCGGGACAGTCAACACCGGGGAGCTGTTTTTT | CASAGTVNTGELFF | TRBJ2-2 | TRBD1 | - | TRBV6-4